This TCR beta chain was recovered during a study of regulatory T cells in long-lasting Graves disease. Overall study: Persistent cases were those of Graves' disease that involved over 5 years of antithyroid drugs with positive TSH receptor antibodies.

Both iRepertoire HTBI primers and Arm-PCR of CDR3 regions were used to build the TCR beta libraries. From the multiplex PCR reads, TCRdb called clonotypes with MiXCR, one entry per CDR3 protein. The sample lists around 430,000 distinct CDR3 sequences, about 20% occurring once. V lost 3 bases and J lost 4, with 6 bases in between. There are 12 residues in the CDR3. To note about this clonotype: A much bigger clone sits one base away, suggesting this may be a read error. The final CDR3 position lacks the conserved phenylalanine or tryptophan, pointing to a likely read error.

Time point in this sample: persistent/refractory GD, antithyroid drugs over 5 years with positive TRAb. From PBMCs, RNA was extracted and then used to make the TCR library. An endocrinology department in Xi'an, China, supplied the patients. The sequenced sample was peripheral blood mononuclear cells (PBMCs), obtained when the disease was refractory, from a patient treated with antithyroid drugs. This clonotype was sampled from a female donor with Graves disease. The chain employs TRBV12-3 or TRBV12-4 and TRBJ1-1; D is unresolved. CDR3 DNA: TGTGCCAGCAGTTTCAGCCTCACTGAAGCTTTCTCT. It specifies CASSFSLTEAFS.